Following are 20 T cell receptor beta chains from one sample sequenced in a study of blood T cell repertoires in COVID-19. Some clones are missing from TCRdb's copy, which holds only in-frame ones; the method was immunoSEQ multiplex PCR. The table has 250,000 to 300,000 clones, over 80% seen once. Sequenced: peripheral blood. The receptors stem from a woman between 65 and 79 years old with COVID-19, enrolled during active disease.

V is TRBV4-2 and J is TRBJ1-2; a possible D gene is TRBD1 (6 bases). CDR3 length: 15 amino acids. Trimming removed 0 bases from V and 6 bases from J, with 14 bases in between. Germline V lookup: CDR1 LGHNA, CDR2 YNFKEQ. CDR3 protein: CASSQDSAGVDGYTF. CDR3 DNA sequence: TGTGCCAGCAGCCAAGATTCGGCAGGGGTGGATGGCTACACCTTC.

This clone was counted only a few times. V usage is TRBV4-2 and J usage is TRBJ2-3; TRBD2 is a possible D gene (5 bases). The CDR3 is made up of 13 amino acids. V was cut by 2 bases and J by 3 bases, with 6 bases left in between. Per the germline V gene, CDR1 is LGHNA and CDR2 is YNFKEQ. CDR3 sequence (DNA): TGTGCCAGCAGCCAACGGGGAACAGATACGCAGTATTTT. It specifies CASSQRGTDTQYF.

The gene calls are TRBV30 and TRBJ2-7, with TRBD2 matching 8 bases. V was pared by 0 bases and J by 5 bases, with 12 bases of the junction left unmatched. The germline V gene has CDR1 GTSNPN and CDR2 SVGIG (reference sequence). This CDR3 has 16 amino acids. The CDR3 DNA sequence: TGTGCCTGGAGTGTAGTTCTGTCGGGAGGGCCGCACGAGCAGTACTTC. Translation: CAWSVVLSGGPHEQYF.

The genes are TRBV30 and TRBJ2-1; tentatively, D is TRBD2 (5 bases). V gave up 3 bases and J gave up 3 bases, with 9 bases separating them. Germline assignment: CDR1 GTSNPN and CDR2 SVGIG (reference sequence). This CDR3 comprises 13 residues. DNA for the CDR3: TGTGCCTGGAGGGAAGAGGGCTACAATGAGCAGTTCTTC. It is translated as CAWREEGYNEQFF.

The J gene is TRBJ1-1, the V gene TRBV19, with D perhaps matching TRBD1 (5 bases). Germline loops: CDR1 LNHDA, CDR2 SQIVND (reference sequence). The V end was cut by 3 bases, the J end by 7 bases, with 9 bases between. The CDR3 runs 12 residues. DNA of the CDR3: TGTGCCAGTAGTATCCCCGACAGTGAAGCTTTCTTT. Its protein product is CASSIPDSEAFF. The whole variable domain, remainder taken from reference TRBV19 and TRBJ1-1, is DGGITQSPKYLFRKEGQNVTLSCEQNLNHDAMYWYRQDPGQGLRLIYYSQIVNDFQKGDIAEGYSVSREKKESFPLTVTSAQKNPTAFYLCASSIPDSEAFFGQGTRLTVV.

This chain connects TRBV2 to TRBJ1-5; 10 nucleotides line up with TRBD1. Germline CDR1 reads SNHLY; CDR2 reads FYNNEI. V lost 3 bases to trimming and J lost 7 bases; unmatched junction nucleotides: 3. The CDR3 totals 14 residues. The CDR3 nucleotides read TGTGCCAGCAGTGACGACAGGGGGCGACAGCCCCAGCATTTT. Translated: CASSDDRGRQPQHF.

The chain has TRBV2 and TRBJ1-2; a possible D gene is TRBD1 (5 bases). CDR1 and CDR2 (germline): SNHLY, FYNNEI. Trimming took 2 bases from V and 5 from J, leaving 21 bases between them. The CDR3 runs 17 residues. The CDR3 reads CASSEWAHPARQYGYTF. CDR3 sequence (DNA): TGTGCCAGCAGTGAATGGGCACATCCGGCTCGACAGTATGGCTACACCTTC.

This clone came up a few times. The chain combines TRBV6-4 with TRBJ2-7; TRBD2 is a possible D gene (6 bases). From germline, CDR1 is MRHNA and CDR2 SNTAGT. The CDR3 loop spans 14 amino acids. Trimming took 3 bases from V and 5 from J, leaving 14 bases between them. The CDR3 coding sequence is TGTGCCAGCAGTGAGAACGGGGGTAATGACGAGCAGTACTTC. Translation gives CASSENGGNDEQYF.

The chain links TRBV9 to TRBJ1-1; no definite D call. This CDR3 is built from 15 residues. Germline V CDR1 and CDR2: SGDLS, YYNGEE. V was clipped by 0 bases and J by 4 bases, with 13 bases between them. CDR3 coding DNA: TGTGCCAGCAGCGTAGAGAGCGAGGGTGGCACTGAAGCTTTCTTT. It is translated as CASSVESEGGTEAFF. Variable domain in full (rest from reference TRBV9 and TRBJ1-1): DSGVTQTPKHLITATGQRVTLRCSPRSGDLSVYWYQQSLDQGLQFLIQYYNGEERAKGNILERFSAQQFPDLHSELNLSSLELGDSALYFCASSVESEGGTEAFFGQGTRLTVV.

The CDR3 protein is CASSPGIQTYEQYF. The DNA of the CDR3 is TGTGCCAGTAGCCCGGGGATACAAACCTACGAGCAGTACTTC. V gene TRBV19 combines with J gene TRBJ2-7; the D gene is possibly TRBD2 (5 bases). This CDR3 has 14 residues. Germline CDR1 reads LNHDA; CDR2 reads SQIVND (reference sequence). Trimming took off 6 bases at V and 2 bases at J, with 14 bases between the two ends.

CDR3: CASSLGRTRLLLSYTF. CDR3 DNA sequence: TGCGCCAGCAGCTTGGGACGGACACGATTGCTATTAAGCTACACCTTC. The rearrangement joins TRBV5-1 to TRBJ1-2, with a weak D call TRBD1 (5 bases). The V gene lost 0 bases and the J gene lost 9 bases, with 21 bases spanning the gap. Germline CDR1 SGHRS, CDR2 YFSETQ. CDR3 length equals 16 residues.

The rearrangement uses TRBV29-1 and TRBJ1-5; 7 bases fit TRBD1. Trimming took 4 bases from V and 6 from J; bases not matched to a gene: 6. The CDR3 is made up of 13 amino acids. Germline values: CDR1 SQVTM, CDR2 ANQGSEA. The CDR3 sequence: CSVGRGQRQPQHF. The CDR3 DNA reads TGCAGCGTTGGAAGGGGGCAGCGTCAGCCCCAGCATTTT.

The genes are TRBV18 and TRBJ1-4, with D unresolved. Germline assignment: CDR1 KGHSH and CDR2 LQKENI. Trimming pared 2 bases from V and 7 bases from J, leaving 17 bases between. CDR3 length: 16 residues. The chain's CDR3 is CASSPTTGSMGEKLFF. CDR3 coding DNA: TGTGCCAGCTCACCAACTACCGGGTCCATGGGTGAAAAACTGTTTTTT.

This chain joins TRBV24-1 and TRBJ2-5; D perhaps matches TRBD1 (6 bases). The CDR3 is 15 amino acids. V gave up 3 bases and J gave up 4 bases, with 14 bases separating them. Germline CDR1 and CDR2: KGHDR and SFDVKD. CDR3 protein: CATSDPAGERETQYF. CDR3 coding DNA: TGTGCCACCAGTGATCCGGCAGGGGAACGAGAGACCCAGTACTTC.

The chain links TRBV18 to TRBJ2-1, with TRBD2 identical over 8 bases. This CDR3 has 16 amino acids. Germline V gene data show CDR1 as KGHSH and CDR2 as LQKENI. V gave up 3 bases and J gave up 9 bases; unmatched junction bases: 13. CDR3 sequence reads: CASSPLLAESGSEQFF. CDR3 DNA sequence: TGTGCCAGCTCACCGTTACTAGCGGAAAGCGGTAGTGAGCAGTTCTTC.

The chain combines TRBV10-3 with TRBJ2-3; tentative D call: TRBD2 (6 bases). V lost 4 bases and J lost 2, with 13 bases in between. The germline V gene has CDR1 ENHRY and CDR2 SYGVKD. This CDR3 contains 15 residues. The CDR3 nucleotides are TGTGCCATCAGTGCGACGGGAGAGCTCACAGATACGCAGTATTTT. This translates into CAISATGELTDTQYF.

This clone was seen more than once but under ten times. The CDR3, as DNA: TGTGCCAGCAGCTTAGCGGGAGGTTCCTACGAGCAGTACTTC. Its protein is CASSLAGGSYEQYF. The rearrangement uses TRBV7-3 and TRBJ2-7; 8 bases are a match to TRBD2. V was clipped by 2 bases and J by 1 base; unmatched bases: 1. The CDR3 covers 14 residues. Germline CDR1 reads SGHTA; CDR2 reads FQGTGA.

The chain's CDR3 is CASSAQDTEAFF. As DNA, the CDR3 is TGTGCCAGCAGCGCACAGGACACTGAAGCTTTCTTT. The chain combines TRBV5-4 with TRBJ1-1; a possible D gene is TRBD1 (5 bases). CDR1 and CDR2 (germline): SGHNT, YYREEE (reference sequence). This CDR3 is built from 12 residues. V was clipped by 4 bases and J by 3 bases, with 7 bases between them.

The chain couples TRBV27 to TRBJ2-1, with TRBD2 matching 7 bases. Germline CDR1 is MNHEY and CDR2 is SMNVEV (reference sequence). V was clipped by 3 bases and J by 6 bases; unmatched bases: 11. The length of the CDR3 is 16 residues. The CDR3 sequence is CASSFLAANHANEQFF. CDR3 in DNA: TGTGCCAGCAGTTTTCTAGCGGCAAATCACGCCAATGAGCAGTTCTTC.

The genes are TRBV7-2 and TRBJ2-2, with D possibly being TRBD2 (6 bases). Germline V gene data show CDR1 as SGHTA and CDR2 as FQGNSA. The V end was cut by 5 bases, the J end by 0 bases, with 19 bases between. This CDR3 spans 18 amino acids. The CDR3, as DNA: TGTGCCAGCAGCCCCCGGCTAGCGAATATCGCGAACACCGGGGAGCTGTTTTTT. Protein product: CASSPRLANIANTGELFF.